These 32 T cell receptor beta chains came from one sample sequenced in a study of shared clonotypes between healthy human individuals. Clones were read by immunoSEQ multiplex PCR, and TCRdb kept only the in-frame ones, dropping some. The sample has about 2.1 million clones, about 93% seen once. Naive CD8 populations comprised CD45RO-negative cells positively selected for CCR7, excluding terminally differentiated effector memory CD45RA+ cells. Specimen: naive CD8+ T cells from PBMCs. The receptors here all came from a man between 18 and 35 years old in good health. Some clones in this sample may be carry-over from other donors' samples.

The V call is TRBV4-2, the J call TRBJ2-2; maybe TRBD1 (6 bases). Germline CDR1 and CDR2: LGHNA and YNFKEQ. V lost 0 bases and J 4 bases, leaving 12 bases between the germline ends. The CDR3 is 16 amino acids. The DNA for the CDR3 is TGTGCCAGCAGCCAAGAATACAGGGTTGTCACCGGGGAGCTGTTTTTT. Protein product: CASSQEYRVVTGELFF.

A few counts support this clone. This rearrangement joins TRBV7-9 to TRBJ1-5; D unresolved. Trimming took 2 bases from V and 4 from J, leaving 9 bases between them. From germline, CDR1 is SEHNR and CDR2 FQNEAQ (reference sequence). The CDR3 length is 14 residues. The DNA of the CDR3 is TGTGCCAGCAGCTTATCCTGGGATAATCAGCCCCAGCATTTT. Protein product: CASSLSWDNQPQHF.

The gene calls are TRBV2 and TRBJ2-4; possibly TRBD1 for D (5 bases). Germline loops: CDR1 SNHLY, CDR2 FYNNEI. The length of the CDR3 is 16 residues. The V end was cut by 0 bases, the J end by 3 bases, with 12 bases between. CDR3 residues: CASSEAPGIGKNIQYF. Written as DNA, the CDR3 is TGTGCCAGCAGTGAAGCGCCAGGGATAGGCAAAAACATTCAGTACTTC.

This rearrangement joins TRBV7-3 to TRBJ2-2, with a possible D match to TRBD2 (6 bases). Germline V gene data show CDR1 as SGHTA and CDR2 as FQGTGA. The CDR3 sequence is 17 residues long. V was shortened by 5 bases and J by 0 bases, with 16 bases between the two germline ends. The CDR3 spells CASSATAGTANTGELFF. The CDR3 nucleotides are TGTGCCAGCAGCGCCACAGCCGGGACTGCGAACACCGGGGAGCTGTTTTTT.

V usage is TRBV28 and J usage is TRBJ2-5; D remains ambiguous. Germline CDR1 MDHEN, CDR2 SYDVKM. The CDR3 runs to 13 residues. V lost 3 bases to trimming and J lost 5 bases, with 10 bases between them. The CDR3 DNA reads as TGTGCCAGCAGTTTGAGTGGATCGGAGACCCAGTACTTC. Residues: CASSLSGSETQYF.

In this sample, this clone turned up a few times. The V gene is TRBV19, the J gene TRBJ1-1; possible D gene TRBD1, 5 bases. The CDR3 totals 15 residues. Trimming cost V 0 bases and J 3 bases, with 11 bases left between them. Per germline, CDR1 LNHDA and CDR2 SQIVND (reference sequence). The CDR3 loop reads CASSIDPSGDTEAFF. CDR3 in DNA: TGTGCCAGTAGTATAGATCCCTCGGGGGACACTGAAGCTTTCTTT. Full variable domain (missing parts from reference TRBV19 and TRBJ1-1): DGGITQSPKYLFRKEGQNVTLSCEQNLNHDAMYWYRQDPGQGLRLIYYSQIVNDFQKGDIAEGYSVSREKKESFPLTVTSAQKNPTAFYLCASSIDPSGDTEAFFGQGTRLTVV.

Comment on this clone: This sample also contains other DNA sequences that code for the same CDR3. The genes are TRBV6-5 and TRBJ2-5, with no clear D. Looked up from germline, CDR1 is MNHEY and CDR2 is SVGAGI. V lost 5 bases to trimming and J lost 4 bases, with 5 bases between them. The CDR3 spans 11 residues. The CDR3 is CASSGGETQYF. CDR3 bases: TGTGCCAGCAGTGGCGGAGAGACCCAGTACTTC.

This clone was detected only once. The CDR3 nucleotides are TGCGCCAGCAGCCGGACCGGTACTGAAGCTTTCTTT. This translates into CASSRTGTEAFF. V usage is TRBV5-1 and J usage is TRBJ1-1; D gene ambiguous. This CDR3 has 12 amino acids. The V and J ends lost 4 bases and 5 bases respectively, with 9 bases between them. Germline lookup yields CDR1 SGHRS and CDR2 YFSETQ.

V usage is TRBV5-4 and J usage is TRBJ1-2; 8 bases line up with TRBD1. This CDR3 region has 16 residues. Losses at the gene ends were 0 bases for V and 8 bases for J; bases not matched to a gene: 12. Germline V gives CDR1 SGHNT, CDR2 YYREEE (reference sequence). This chain's CDR3 is CASSLDPQGVEVGYTF. CDR3 nucleotide sequence: TGTGCCAGCAGCTTGGATCCACAGGGGGTGGAAGTCGGCTACACCTTC.

The rearrangement joins TRBV9 to TRBJ2-7; D may be TRBD2 (6 bases). CDR3 length equals 13 residues. Germline-derived CDR1 and CDR2 are SGDLS and YYNGEE. V gave up 3 bases and J gave up 4 bases, with 11 bases separating them. In DNA form, the CDR3 reads TGTGCCAGCAGCGCGCGGGACCATTACGAGCAGTACTTC. This encodes CASSARDHYEQYF.

This chain uses TRBV9 with TRBJ1-3; 10 nucleotides line up with TRBD1. Germline V gene sequence: CDR1 SGDLS, CDR2 YYNGEE. Trimming at V came to 5 bases and at J to 0 bases, leaving 14 bases not matched to a gene. The CDR3 has 19 residues. The CDR3 DNA sequence: TGTGCCAGCAGTAACCCCACCGGGACAGGGGACCTCTCTGGAAACACCATATATTTT. Protein product: CASSNPTGTGDLSGNTIYF.

This chain connects TRBV27 to TRBJ2-1; TRBD2 agrees at 7 bases. The CDR3 length is 15 residues. In germline, CDR1 is MNHEY, CDR2 SMNVEV (reference sequence). The V gene end was trimmed by 8 bases and the J gene end by 0 bases; junction bases not matched to a gene: 7. In DNA form, the CDR3 reads TGTGCCAGCGGCATTGTAGCGGGCTCCTACAATGAGCAGTTCTTC. It encodes CASGIVAGSYNEQFF.

The chain has TRBV5-1 and TRBJ1-2, with 7 bases fitting TRBD1. V shed 0 bases and J 12 bases; nucleotides not matched to a gene: 5. This CDR3 has 12 residues. Germline lookup yields CDR1 SGHRS and CDR2 YFSETQ. CDR3 sequence (DNA): TGCGCCAGCAGCTTGGAGGGACAGATACACACCTTC. It yields the protein CASSLEGQIHTF. Complete variable domain (other parts from reference TRBV5-1 and TRBJ1-2): KAGVTQTPRYLIKTRGQQVTLSCSPISGHRSVSWYQQTPGQGLQFLFEYFSETQRNKGNFPGRFSGRQFSNSRSEMNVSTLELGDSALYLCASSLEGQIHTFGSGTRLTVV.

This chain links TRBV6-6 with TRBJ1-1; 9 bases match TRBD1. Looked up from germline, CDR1 is MNHNY and CDR2 is SVGAGI (reference sequence). The V gene end was trimmed by 4 bases and the J gene end by 4 bases; junction bases not matched to a gene: 7. The CDR3 loop spans 15 amino acids. CDR3 bases: TGTGCCAGCAGTTTTACAGGGGGCGCTGGCACTGAAGCTTTCTTT. Amino acids: CASSFTGGAGTEAFF.

The chain carries TRBV4-1 and TRBJ2-2; no definite D call. The germline V gene has CDR1 MGHRA and CDR2 YSYEKL. V was shortened by 4 bases and J by 4 bases, with 22 bases between the two germline ends. The CDR3 spans 18 residues. This CDR3 is CASSPTEMTRIGTGELFF. The CDR3 bases are TGCGCCAGCAGCCCCACTGAAATGACGCGAATTGGCACCGGGGAGCTGTTTTTT.

This chain joins TRBV7-6 and TRBJ1-3; no clear D. Trimming cost V 5 bases and J 2 bases, with 7 bases left between them. Germline loops: CDR1 SGHVS, CDR2 FNYEAQ. The CDR3 consists of 13 residues. CDR3 protein: CASSPNPGNTIYF. Written as DNA, the CDR3 is TGTGCCAGCAGCCCTAATCCTGGAAACACCATATATTTT.

CDR3 DNA: TGTGCCAGCAGCCCGTGGGGCAGAGACACAGATACGCAGTATTTT. It is translated as CASSPWGRDTDTQYF. J is TRBJ2-3 and V is TRBV11-2; perhaps TRBD1 as D (5 bases). Germline V gives CDR1 SGHAT, CDR2 FQNNGV. V was trimmed by 5 bases and J by 2 bases, leaving 14 bases between them. The CDR3 loop spans 15 amino acids.

V is TRBV27 and J is TRBJ2-6; D is ambiguous. Looked up from germline, CDR1 is MNHEY and CDR2 is SMNVEV (reference sequence). The CDR3 runs to 16 residues. Trimming pared 2 bases from V and 1 base from J, leaving 9 bases between. Here the CDR3 reads CASSLRVASGANVLTF. The CDR3 nucleotides are TGTGCCAGCAGTTTACGTGTGGCGTCTGGGGCCAACGTCCTGACTTTC.

The chain uses TRBV5-1 and TRBJ2-7; 10 nucleotides agree with TRBD1. CDR1 SGHRS and CDR2 YFSETQ come from the germline V gene. The J segment lost 4 bases and the V segment lost 4 bases, leaving 11 bases of the junction unmatched. The CDR3 has 16 amino acids. The CDR3 is CASSSGTGESQYEQYF. DNA for the CDR3: TGCGCCAGCAGCAGCGGGACAGGGGAGTCCCAATACGAGCAGTACTTC.

Concerning this clone itself: Distinct nucleotide sequences in the sample also encode this CDR3. CDR3 DNA: TGTGCCAGCAGTCCGCGGACAGGGGACGAGCAGTACTTC. The encoded protein is CASSPRTGDEQYF. The rearrangement uses TRBV27 and TRBJ2-7; TRBD1 matches 9 bases. CDR1 and CDR2 (germline): MNHEY, SMNVEV (reference sequence). The CDR3 is 13 amino acids. V dropped 5 bases and J dropped 5; count of bases not matched to a gene: 4.

The rearrangement links TRBV11-2 to TRBJ2-1, with 11 bases that match TRBD2. The CDR3 contains 16 residues. Per the germline V gene, CDR1 is SGHAT and CDR2 is FQNNGV. J lost 6 bases, V lost 5 bases, and 9 bases had no gene match. This CDR3 reads CASSAALAGGGNEQFF. The CDR3 DNA follows: TGTGCCAGCAGCGCAGCCCTAGCGGGAGGCGGCAATGAGCAGTTCTTC.

This chain joins TRBV27 and TRBJ2-1; D unclear. CDR1 and CDR2 from the germline V gene are MNHEY and SMNVEV (reference sequence). The V end was cut by 3 bases, the J end by 4 bases, with 22 bases between. CDR3 length: 18 amino acids. CDR3 sequence (DNA): TGTGCCAGCAGTTTTAGCCCTCCCGGTAAGCATGTTTACAATGAGCAGTTCTTC. Residues: CASSFSPPGKHVYNEQFF.

The chain is built from TRBV6-5 and TRBJ1-1, with 7 bases fitting TRBD1. CDR1 is MNHEY and CDR2 is SVGAGI in the germline V gene. With V trimmed by 5 bases and J by 8 bases, 5 bases remained unmatched. The CDR3 has 12 residues. The CDR3 sequence is CASSGGQPEAFF. The DNA for the CDR3 is TGTGCCAGCAGTGGGGGACAGCCGGAAGCTTTCTTT.

J is TRBJ2-2 and V is TRBV6-6, with D possibly being TRBD1 or TRBD2 (6 bases each). The CDR3 runs to 15 residues. Germline V gene sequence: CDR1 MNHNY, CDR2 SVGAGI (reference sequence). Trimming removed 7 bases at V and 3 bases at J, with 15 bases between. This CDR3 is CASIPGASDTGELFF. The CDR3, as DNA: TGTGCCAGCATCCCGGGGGCTAGCGACACCGGGGAGCTGTTTTTT.

This clone occurred once. Written as DNA, the CDR3 is TGCGCCAGCAGCTTGTACCCTAGCGGGAGGAATGAGCAGTTCTTC. Residues: CASSLYPSGRNEQFF. The chain is built from TRBV5-1 and TRBJ2-1, with 11 bases that match TRBD2. The V gene's germline CDR1 is SGHRS and CDR2 YFSETQ. The J segment lost 7 bases and the V segment lost 1 base, leaving 4 bases of the junction unmatched. The CDR3 sequence is 15 residues long.

The chain links TRBV9 to TRBJ2-3; 9 nucleotides match TRBD1. This CDR3 is 15 amino acids long. Trimming removed 0 bases from V and 6 bases from J; junction bases left unmatched: 5. Germline V lookup: CDR1 SGDLS, CDR2 YYNGEE. The CDR3 bases are TGTGCCAGCAGCGTAGAAGGGACAGGGTGGGATACGCAGTATTTT. This codes for CASSVEGTGWDTQYF.

The chain carries TRBV5-1 and TRBJ2-7; TRBD2 aligns across 7 bases. The CDR3 is made up of 13 amino acids. Germline V CDR1 and CDR2: SGHRS, YFSETQ. V lost 3 bases, J lost 3 bases, and 3 bases stayed unmatched. CDR3 coding DNA: TGCGCCAGCAGCTACGGGGGGATCTACGAGCAGTACTTC. It yields the protein CASSYGGIYEQYF.

V usage is TRBV4-3 and J usage is TRBJ2-7; 10 bases align to TRBD1. The CDR3 length is 13 residues. V was clipped by 3 bases and J by 7 bases; unmatched bases: 3. Germline CDR1 LGHNA, CDR2 YSLEER. CDR3 sequence (DNA): TGCGCCAGCAGCCAGGGACAGGGGTGGGAGCAGTACTTC. Protein product: CASSQGQGWEQYF.

The chain recombines TRBV27 with TRBJ2-1; TRBD2 matches at 9 bases. The CDR3 has 19 residues. V lost 3 bases and J lost 0; bases outside the gene matches: 12. CDR1 and CDR2 (germline): MNHEY, SMNVEV (reference sequence). The CDR3 region is CASSFSSGSYRLSYNEQFF. CDR3 nucleotide sequence: TGTGCCAGCAGTTTTAGTAGCGGGAGTTATCGCCTCTCCTACAATGAGCAGTTCTTC.

The chain uses TRBV4-2 and TRBJ2-7; 8 bases are a match to TRBD2. This CDR3 has 16 residues. Germline CDR1 is LGHNA and CDR2 is YNFKEQ. V shed 3 bases, J shed 2 bases, and the junction held 9 bases outside the gene matches. DNA of the CDR3: TGTGCCAGCAGCCAGCCGCCGACTAGCGCGACCTACGAGCAGTACTTC. Its protein product is CASSQPPTSATYEQYF.

This chain connects TRBV7-3 to TRBJ2-7; 7 bases align to TRBD1. In germline, CDR1 is SGHTA, CDR2 FQGTGA. The V and J ends lost 2 bases and 2 bases, in that order; junction bases with no gene match: 6. There are 15 residues in the CDR3. CDR3 amino acids: CASSLGGQAPYEQYF. CDR3 DNA: TGTGCCAGCAGCTTAGGAGGACAGGCCCCCTACGAGCAGTACTTC.

The rearrangement joins TRBV2 to TRBJ1-5, with 8 positions matching TRBD1. The CDR3 spans 19 residues. The V gene's germline CDR1 is SNHLY and CDR2 FYNNEI. J gave up 3 bases and V 5 bases, and 18 bases lay outside the gene matches. In DNA, the CDR3 is TGTGCCAGCAGTACCCTGGGGCAGGGGGCAACGAGGCACAATCAGCCCCAGCATTTT. It yields the protein CASSTLGQGATRHNQPQHF.